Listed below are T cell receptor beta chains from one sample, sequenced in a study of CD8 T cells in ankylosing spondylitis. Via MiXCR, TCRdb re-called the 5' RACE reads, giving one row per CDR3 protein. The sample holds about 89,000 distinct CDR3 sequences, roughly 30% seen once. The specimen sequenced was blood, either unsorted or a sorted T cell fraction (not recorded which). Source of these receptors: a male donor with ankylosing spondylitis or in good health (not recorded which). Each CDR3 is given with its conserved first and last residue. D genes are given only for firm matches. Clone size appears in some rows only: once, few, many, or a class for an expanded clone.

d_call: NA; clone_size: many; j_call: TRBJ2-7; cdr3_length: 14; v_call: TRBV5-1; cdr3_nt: TGCGCCAGCAGCTCAGGGGACGGAGTCTACGAGCAGTACTTC; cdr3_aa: CASSSGDGVYEQYF
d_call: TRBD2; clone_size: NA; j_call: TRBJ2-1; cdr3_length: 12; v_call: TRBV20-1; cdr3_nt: TGCAGTGCTAGAGTAGCACTAGCGGAGCAGTTCTTC; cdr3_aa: CSARVALAEQFF
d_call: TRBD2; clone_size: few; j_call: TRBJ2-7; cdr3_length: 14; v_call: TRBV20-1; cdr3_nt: TGCAGTGCCCGACCCTCAGGAGCGGGACACGAGCAGTACTTC; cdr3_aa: CSARPSGAGHEQYF
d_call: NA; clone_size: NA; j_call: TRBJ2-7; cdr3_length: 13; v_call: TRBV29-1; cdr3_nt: TGCAGCGCCAACTTGAGGGGGAGGTACGAGCAGTACTTC; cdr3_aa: CSANLRGRYEQYF
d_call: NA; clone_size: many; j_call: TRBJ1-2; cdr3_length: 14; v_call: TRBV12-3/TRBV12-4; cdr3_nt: TGTGCCAGCAGTTTAGATGGGGGAAGGTATGGCTACACCTTC; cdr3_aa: CASSLDGGRYGYTF
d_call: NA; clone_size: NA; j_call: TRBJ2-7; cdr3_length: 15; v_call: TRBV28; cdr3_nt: TGTGCCAGCAGTATACAGGGTGGTAGCTCCTACGAGCAGTACTTC; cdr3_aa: CASSIQGGSSYEQYF
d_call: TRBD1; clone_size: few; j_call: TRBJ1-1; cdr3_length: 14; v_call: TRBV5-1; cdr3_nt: TGCGCCAGCAGCTTGCTCAGGGGGCGGACTGAAGCTTTCTTT; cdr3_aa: CASSLLRGRTEAFF
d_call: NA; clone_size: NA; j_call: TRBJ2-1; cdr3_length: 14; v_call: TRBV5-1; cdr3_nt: TGCGCCAGTACTATCGTAGCAGCGGGCAATGAGCAGTTCTTC; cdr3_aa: CASTIVAAGNEQFF
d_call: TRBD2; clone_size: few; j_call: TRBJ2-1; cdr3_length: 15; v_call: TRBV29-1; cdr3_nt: TGCAGCGTACCCGTTCGGACTAGCGGGGACAATGAGCAGTTCTTC; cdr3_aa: CSVPVRTSGDNEQFF
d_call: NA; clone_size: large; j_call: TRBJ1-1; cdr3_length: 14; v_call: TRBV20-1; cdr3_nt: TGCAGTGCTAGCAAGGGACCCTTGAACACTGAAGCTTTCTTT; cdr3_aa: CSASKGPLNTEAFF
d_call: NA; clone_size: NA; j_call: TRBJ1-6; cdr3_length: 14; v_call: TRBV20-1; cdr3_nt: TGCAGTGCTAGAGGCCTCAATGGGGTTTCACCCCTCCACTTT; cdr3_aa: CSARGLNGVSPLHF
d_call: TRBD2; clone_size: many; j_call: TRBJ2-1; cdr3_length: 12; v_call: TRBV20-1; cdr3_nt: TGCAGTGCTAAGCGGGGGGGCCTTGAGCAGTTCTTC; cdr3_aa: CSAKRGGLEQFF
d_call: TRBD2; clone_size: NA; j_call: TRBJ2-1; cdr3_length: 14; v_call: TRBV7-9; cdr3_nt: TGTGCCAGCAGCGGGACTAGCTCCTACAATGAGCAGTTCTTC; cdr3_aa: CASSGTSSYNEQFF
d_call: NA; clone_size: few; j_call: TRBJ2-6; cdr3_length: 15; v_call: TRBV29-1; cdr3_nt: TGCAGCGTTTGTAAGGGGAGCTCTGGGGCCAACGTCCTGACTTTC; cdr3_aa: CSVCKGSSGANVLTF
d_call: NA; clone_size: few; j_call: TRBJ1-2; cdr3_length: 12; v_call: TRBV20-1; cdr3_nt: TGCAGTGCTAGCCCCGGGCAGGCTGGCTACACCTTC; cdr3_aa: CSASPGQAGYTF
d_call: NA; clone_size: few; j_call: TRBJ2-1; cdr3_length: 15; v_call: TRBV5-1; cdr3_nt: TGCGCCAGCAGCTTGGCCGGGACATGGCCCCTTGAGCAGTTCTTC; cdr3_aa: CASSLAGTWPLEQFF
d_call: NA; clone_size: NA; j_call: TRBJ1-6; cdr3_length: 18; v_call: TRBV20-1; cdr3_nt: TGCAGTGCTAGAGACCCGTGGCAGACGAGGGGCAATAATTCACCCCTCCACTTT; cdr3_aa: CSARDPWQTRGNNSPLHF
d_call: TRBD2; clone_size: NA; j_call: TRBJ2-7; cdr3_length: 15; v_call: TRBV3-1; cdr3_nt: TGTGCCAGCAGCCAAGATGTCGGACTAGCCCGGGAGCAGTACTTC; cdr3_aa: CASSQDVGLAREQYF
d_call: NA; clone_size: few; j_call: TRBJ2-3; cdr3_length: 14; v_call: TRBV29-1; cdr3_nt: TGCAGCGCATGGGAAGGGGACGGGACAGATACGCAGTATTTT; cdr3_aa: CSAWEGDGTDTQYF
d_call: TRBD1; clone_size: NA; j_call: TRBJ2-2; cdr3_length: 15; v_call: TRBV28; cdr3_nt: TGTGCCTCGAACGTGGGACAGACGAACACCGGGGAGCTGTTTTTT; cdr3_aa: CASNVGQTNTGELFF
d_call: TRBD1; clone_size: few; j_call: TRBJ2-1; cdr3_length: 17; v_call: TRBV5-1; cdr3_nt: TGCGCCAGCAGCTTGGACACGGGACAGGGGTCCTACAATGAGCAGTTCTTC; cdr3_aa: CASSLDTGQGSYNEQFF
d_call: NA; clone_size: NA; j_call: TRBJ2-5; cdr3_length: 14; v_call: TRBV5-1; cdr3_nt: TGCGCCAGCAGCTTGGAGCGAGGGGGAGAGACCCAGTACTTC; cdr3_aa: CASSLERGGETQYF